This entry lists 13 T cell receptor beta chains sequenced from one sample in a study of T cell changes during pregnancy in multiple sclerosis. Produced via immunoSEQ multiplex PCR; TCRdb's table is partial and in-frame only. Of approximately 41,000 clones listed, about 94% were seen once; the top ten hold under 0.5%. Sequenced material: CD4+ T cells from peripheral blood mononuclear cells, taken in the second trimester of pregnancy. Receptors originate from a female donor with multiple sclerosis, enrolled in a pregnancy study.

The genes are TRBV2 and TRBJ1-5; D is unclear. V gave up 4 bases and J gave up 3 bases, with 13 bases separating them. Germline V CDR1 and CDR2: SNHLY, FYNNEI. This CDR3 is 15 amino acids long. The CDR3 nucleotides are TGTGCCAGCAGTGTAAACAGTGCCCACAATCAGCCCCAGCATTTT. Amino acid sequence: CASSVNSAHNQPQHF.

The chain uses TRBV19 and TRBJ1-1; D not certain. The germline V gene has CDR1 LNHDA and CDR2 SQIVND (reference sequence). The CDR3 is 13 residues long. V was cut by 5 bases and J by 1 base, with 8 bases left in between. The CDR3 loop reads CASSVRENTEAFF. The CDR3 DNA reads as TGTGCCAGTAGTGTACGGGAGAACACTGAAGCTTTCTTT.

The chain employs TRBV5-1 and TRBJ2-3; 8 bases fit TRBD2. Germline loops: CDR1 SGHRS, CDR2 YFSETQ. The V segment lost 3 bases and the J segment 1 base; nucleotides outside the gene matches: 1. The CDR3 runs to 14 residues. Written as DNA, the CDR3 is TGCGCCAGCAGCTCGGGGGGGGGCACAGATACGCAGTATTTT. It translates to CASSSGGGTDTQYF.

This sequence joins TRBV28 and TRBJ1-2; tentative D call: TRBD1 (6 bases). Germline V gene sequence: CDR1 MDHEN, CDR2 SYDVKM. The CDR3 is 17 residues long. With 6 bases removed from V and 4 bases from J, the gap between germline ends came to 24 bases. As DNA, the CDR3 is TGTGCCAGCAGATCGGGACACAGGAGTGGGGGTGGCTATGGCTACACCTTC. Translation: CASRSGHRSGGGYGYTF.

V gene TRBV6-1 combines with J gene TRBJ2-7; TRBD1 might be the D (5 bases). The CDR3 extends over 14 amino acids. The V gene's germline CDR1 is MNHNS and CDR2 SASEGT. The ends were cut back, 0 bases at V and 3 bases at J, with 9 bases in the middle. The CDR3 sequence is CASSEAGVSYEQYF. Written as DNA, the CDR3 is TGTGCCAGCAGTGAAGCAGGGGTGAGCTACGAGCAGTACTTC.

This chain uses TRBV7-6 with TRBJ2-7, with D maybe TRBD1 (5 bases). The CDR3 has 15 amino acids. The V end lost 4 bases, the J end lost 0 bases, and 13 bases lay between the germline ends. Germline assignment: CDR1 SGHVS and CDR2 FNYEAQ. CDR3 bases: TGTGCCAGCAGCTCCCTAGGACAAAGCTCCTACGAGCAGTACTTC. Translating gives CASSSLGQSSYEQYF.

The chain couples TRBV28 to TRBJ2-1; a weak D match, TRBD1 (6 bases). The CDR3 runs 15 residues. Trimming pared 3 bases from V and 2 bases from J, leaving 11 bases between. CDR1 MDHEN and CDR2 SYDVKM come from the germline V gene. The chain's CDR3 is CASSFAGATYNEQFF. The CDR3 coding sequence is TGTGCCAGCAGTTTCGCAGGGGCTACCTACAATGAGCAGTTCTTC.

The CDR3 is CASGENTDTQYF. CDR3 bases: TGTGCCAGCGGGGAGAACACAGATACGCAGTATTTT. The rearrangement uses TRBV11-1 and TRBJ2-3; TRBD2 is a possible D gene (5 bases). This CDR3 comprises 12 residues. V shed 8 bases and J shed 2 bases, with 8 bases lying between them. CDR1 and CDR2 from the germline V gene are SGHAT and FQDESV (reference sequence).

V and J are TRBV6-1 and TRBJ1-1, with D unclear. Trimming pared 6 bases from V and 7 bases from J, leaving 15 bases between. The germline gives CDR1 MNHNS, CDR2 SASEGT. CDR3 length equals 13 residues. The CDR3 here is CASRTESRGEAFF. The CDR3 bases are TGTGCCAGCAGGACGGAATCTCGGGGTGAAGCTTTCTTT.

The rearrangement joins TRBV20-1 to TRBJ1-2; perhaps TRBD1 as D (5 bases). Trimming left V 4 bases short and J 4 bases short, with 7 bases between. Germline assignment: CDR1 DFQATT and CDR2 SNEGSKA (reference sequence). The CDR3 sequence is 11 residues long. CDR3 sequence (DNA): TGCAGTGCTATTGACAGCTATGGCTACACCTTC. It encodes CSAIDSYGYTF.

CDR3 in DNA: TGTGCCAGCAGCCCATACGCAGCTGGACACCGCCCTAACTATGGCTACACCTTC. It translates to CASSPYAAGHRPNYGYTF. This chain uses TRBV11-2 with TRBJ1-2; TRBD1 might be the D (5 bases). V lost 5 bases and J lost 0, with 22 bases in between. The CDR3 spans 18 residues. The germline CDR1 and CDR2 sequences are SGHAT and FQNNGV.

The CDR3 DNA reads as TGTGCCAGCAGCTTCCCGTCTCGACAAAGTCGGGCCAACGTCCTGACTTTC. Protein: CASSFPSRQSRANVLTF. The J gene is TRBJ2-6, the V gene TRBV11-3; D ambiguous. This CDR3 region has 17 residues. The germline gives CDR1 SGHNT, CDR2 YENEEA. V was cut by 3 bases and J by 5 bases, with 17 bases left in between.

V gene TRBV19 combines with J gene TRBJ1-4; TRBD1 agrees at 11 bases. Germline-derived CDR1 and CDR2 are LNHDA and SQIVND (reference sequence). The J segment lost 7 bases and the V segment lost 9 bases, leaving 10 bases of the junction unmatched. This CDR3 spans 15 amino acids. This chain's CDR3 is CASQVWGTGGEKLFF. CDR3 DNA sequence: TGTGCCAGCCAAGTATGGGGGACAGGGGGTGAAAAACTGTTTTTT.